This TCR beta chain was obtained from a study of shared clonotypes between healthy human individuals. This clone was counted between two and nine times. There are 13 residues in the CDR3. Germline loops: CDR1 SGHRS, CDR2 YFSETQ. The V end was cut by 1 base, the J end by 6 bases, with 7 bases between. Sequencing used immunoSEQ multiplex PCR; TCRdb keeps in-frame clones, though not all of them. The profile shows 550,000 to 850,000 clones, around 67% of them singletons. The chain couples TRBV5-1 to TRBJ2-2; D gene ambiguous. Sequences were obtained from memory CD4+ T cells sorted from blood. Stated subset: CD45RA-negative fraction. The sequence was collected from a woman younger than 45 in good health. CDR3: CASSLSGPGELFF. The CDR3 DNA reads as TGCGCCAGCAGCTTGTCTGGGCCCGGGGAGCTGTTTTTT.